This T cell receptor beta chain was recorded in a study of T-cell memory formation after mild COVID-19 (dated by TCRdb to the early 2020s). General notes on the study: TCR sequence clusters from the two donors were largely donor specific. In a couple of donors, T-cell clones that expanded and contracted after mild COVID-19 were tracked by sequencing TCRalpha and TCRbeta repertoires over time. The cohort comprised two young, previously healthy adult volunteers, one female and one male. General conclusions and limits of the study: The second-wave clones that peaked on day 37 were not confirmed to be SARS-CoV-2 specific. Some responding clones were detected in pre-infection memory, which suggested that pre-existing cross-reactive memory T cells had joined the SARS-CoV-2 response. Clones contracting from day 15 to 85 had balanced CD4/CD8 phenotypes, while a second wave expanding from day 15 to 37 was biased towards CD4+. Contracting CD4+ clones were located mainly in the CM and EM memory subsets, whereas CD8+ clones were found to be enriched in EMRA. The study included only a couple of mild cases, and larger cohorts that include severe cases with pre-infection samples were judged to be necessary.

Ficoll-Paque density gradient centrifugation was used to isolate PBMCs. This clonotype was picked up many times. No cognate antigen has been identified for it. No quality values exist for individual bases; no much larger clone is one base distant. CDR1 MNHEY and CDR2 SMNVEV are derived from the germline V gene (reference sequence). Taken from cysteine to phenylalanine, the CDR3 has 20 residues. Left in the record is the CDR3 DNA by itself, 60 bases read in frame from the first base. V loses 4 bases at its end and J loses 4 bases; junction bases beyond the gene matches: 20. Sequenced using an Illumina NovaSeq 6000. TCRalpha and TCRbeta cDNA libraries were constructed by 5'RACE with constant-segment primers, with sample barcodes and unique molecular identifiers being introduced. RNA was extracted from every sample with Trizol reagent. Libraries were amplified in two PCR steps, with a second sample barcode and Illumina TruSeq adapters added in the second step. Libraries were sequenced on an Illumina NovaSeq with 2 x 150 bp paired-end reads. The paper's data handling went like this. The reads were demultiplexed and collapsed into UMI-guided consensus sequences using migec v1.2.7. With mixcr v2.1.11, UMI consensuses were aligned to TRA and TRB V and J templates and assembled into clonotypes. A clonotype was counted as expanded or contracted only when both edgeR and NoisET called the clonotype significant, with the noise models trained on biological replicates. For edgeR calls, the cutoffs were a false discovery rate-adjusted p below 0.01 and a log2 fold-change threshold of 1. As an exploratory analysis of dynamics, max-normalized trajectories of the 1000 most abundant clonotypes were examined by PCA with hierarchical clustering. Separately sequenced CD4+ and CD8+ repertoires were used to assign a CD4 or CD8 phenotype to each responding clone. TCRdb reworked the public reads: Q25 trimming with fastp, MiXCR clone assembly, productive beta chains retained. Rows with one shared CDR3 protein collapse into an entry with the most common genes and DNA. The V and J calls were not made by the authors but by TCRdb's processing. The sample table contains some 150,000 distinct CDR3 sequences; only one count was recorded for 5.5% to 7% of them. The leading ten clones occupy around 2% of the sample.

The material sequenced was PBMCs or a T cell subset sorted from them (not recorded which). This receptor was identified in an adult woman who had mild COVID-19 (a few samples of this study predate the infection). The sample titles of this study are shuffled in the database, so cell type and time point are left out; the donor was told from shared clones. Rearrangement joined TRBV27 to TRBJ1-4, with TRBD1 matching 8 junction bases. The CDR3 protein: CASSSHINDRGGEGNEKLFF. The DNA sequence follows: TGTGCCAGCAGTTCTCACATCAATGACAGGGGCGGCGAGGGTAATGAAAAACTGTTTTTT. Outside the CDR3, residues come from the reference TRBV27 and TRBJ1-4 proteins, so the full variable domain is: EAQVTQNPRYLITVTGKKLTVTCSQNMNHEYMSWYRQDPGLGLRQIYYSMNVEVTDKGDVPEGYKVSRKEKRNFPLILESPSPNQTSLYFCASSSHINDRGGEGNEKLFFGSGTQLSVL.